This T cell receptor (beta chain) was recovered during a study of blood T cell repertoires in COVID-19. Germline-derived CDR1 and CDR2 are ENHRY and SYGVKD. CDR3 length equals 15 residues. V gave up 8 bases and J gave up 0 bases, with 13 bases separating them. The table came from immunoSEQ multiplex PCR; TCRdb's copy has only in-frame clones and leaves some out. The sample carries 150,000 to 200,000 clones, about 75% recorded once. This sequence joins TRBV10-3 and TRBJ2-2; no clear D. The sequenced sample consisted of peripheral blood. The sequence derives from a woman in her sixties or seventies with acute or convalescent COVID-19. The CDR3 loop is CAICPEFANTGELFF. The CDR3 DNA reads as TGTGCCATCTGTCCGGAGTTCGCGAACACCGGGGAGCTGTTTTTT.